This paragraph reports one T cell receptor beta chain. Germline V CDR1 and CDR2: SGHTA, FQGNSA. V lost 3 bases and J 3 bases, leaving 9 bases between the germline ends. CDR3 length equals 13 residues. Measured with immunoSEQ multiplex PCR; TCRdb has only the in-frame clones, and not every one. The repertoire holds 400,000 to 500,000 clones, with around 87% as singletons. Described treatment: about 20 received Ad26.COV2.S at low or high dose, single or two shots; roughly five received placebo; per-sample allocation not given. Sampling happened 63 days after the first vaccine or placebo injection. This specimen belongs to a study of Ad26.COV2.S vaccination and SARS-CoV-2 variants. Study-wide context: The authors gave Ad26.COV2.S intramuscularly, either once or twice 56 days apart.

This sequence originates from a person between 18 and 60 years old who received the Ad26.COV2.S COVID-19 vaccine or a placebo. This rearrangement joins TRBV7-2 to TRBJ2-7; TRBD1 is a possible D gene (5 bases). Source: peripheral blood, taken in a trial of Ad26.COV2.S vaccine versus placebo. CDR3 DNA: TGTGCCAGCAGCTTTGAGACAGTCTACGAGCAGTACTTC. This translates into CASSFETVYEQYF.